This T cell receptor beta chain was observed in a study of T-cell memory formation after mild COVID-19. Study-level information: The two donors had largely donor-specific TCR clusters. Study-level points and caveats: Prior to infection, memory already included some responding clones, suggesting cross-reactive memory joined. Clones contracting over day 15 to 85 were CD4/CD8 balanced, with later expanders leaning CD4+.

TCR alpha and TCR beta cDNA libraries carrying sample barcodes and UMIs were produced by 5'RACE using constant-segment primers. TCRdb itself ran the 5' RACE reads through MiXCR, one entry per CDR3 protein. The sample lists roughly 14,000 distinct CDR3 sequences; roughly 21% were seen once. The sample holds many counts of this clonotype. What it recognizes is unknown. CDR1 SGHTA and CDR2 FQGNSA come from the germline V gene. Deletions cut 3 bases from V and 4 bases from J, with 9 bases between. This CDR3 has 13 amino acids. V and J are TRBV7-2 and TRBJ1-1; D gene uncertain. The source of this sequence is a man younger than 35 who had mild COVID-19 (a few samples of this study predate the infection). Cell type and time point are not known. The sequenced sample consisted of PBMCs or a T cell subset sorted from them (not recorded which). CDR3 coding DNA: TGTGCCAGCAGCTTGGTTGTGTTCACTGAAGCTTTCTTT. Protein sequence: CASSLVVFTEAFF.